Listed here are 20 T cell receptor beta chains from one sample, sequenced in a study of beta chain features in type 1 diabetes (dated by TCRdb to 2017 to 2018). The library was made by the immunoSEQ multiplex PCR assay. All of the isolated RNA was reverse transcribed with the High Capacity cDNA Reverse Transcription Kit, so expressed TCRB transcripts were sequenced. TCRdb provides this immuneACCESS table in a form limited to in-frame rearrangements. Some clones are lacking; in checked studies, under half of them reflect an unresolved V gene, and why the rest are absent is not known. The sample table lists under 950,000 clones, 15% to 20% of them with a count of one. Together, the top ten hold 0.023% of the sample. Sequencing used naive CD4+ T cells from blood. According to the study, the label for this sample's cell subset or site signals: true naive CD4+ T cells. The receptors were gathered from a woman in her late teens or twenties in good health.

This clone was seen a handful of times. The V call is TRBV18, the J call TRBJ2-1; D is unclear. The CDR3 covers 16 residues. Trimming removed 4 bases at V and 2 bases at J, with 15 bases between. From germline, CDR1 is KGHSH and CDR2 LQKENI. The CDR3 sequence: CASSHPSGLTYNEQFF. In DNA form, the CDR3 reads TGTGCCAGCTCACACCCGTCAGGCCTAACCTACAATGAGCAGTTCTTC.

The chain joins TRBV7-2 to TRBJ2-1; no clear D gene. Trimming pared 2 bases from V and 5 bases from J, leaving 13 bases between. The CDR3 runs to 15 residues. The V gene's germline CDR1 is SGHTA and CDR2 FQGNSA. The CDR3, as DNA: TGTGCCAGCAGCTTAAGATCGACCTCGCACAATGAGCAGTTCTTC. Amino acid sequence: CASSLRSTSHNEQFF.

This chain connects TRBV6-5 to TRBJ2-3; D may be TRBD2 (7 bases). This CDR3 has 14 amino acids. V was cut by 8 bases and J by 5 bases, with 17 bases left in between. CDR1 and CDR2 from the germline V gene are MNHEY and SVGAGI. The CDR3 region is CASGGGRAGDTQYF. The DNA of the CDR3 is TGTGCCAGCGGAGGGGGGAGGGCGGGAGATACGCAGTATTTT.

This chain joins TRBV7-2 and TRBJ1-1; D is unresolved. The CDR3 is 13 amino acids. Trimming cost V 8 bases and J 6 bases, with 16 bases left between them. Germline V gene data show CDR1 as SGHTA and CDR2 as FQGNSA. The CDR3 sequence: CASGERLVAEAFF. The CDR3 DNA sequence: TGTGCCAGCGGGGAACGATTAGTGGCTGAAGCTTTCTTT. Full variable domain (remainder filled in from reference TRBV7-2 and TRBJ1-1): GAGVSQSPSNKVTEKGKDVELRCDPISGHTALYWYRQSLGQGLEFLIYFQGNSAPDKSGLPSDRFSAERTGGSVSTLTIQRTQQEDSAVYLCASGERLVAEAFFGQGTRLTVV.

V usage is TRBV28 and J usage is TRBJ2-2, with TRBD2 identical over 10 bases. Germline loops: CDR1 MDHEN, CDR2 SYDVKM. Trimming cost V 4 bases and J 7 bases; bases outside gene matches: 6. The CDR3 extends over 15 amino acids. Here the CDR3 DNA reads TGTGCCAGCAGTTCCTCGGGACTAGCGATCGGGGAGCTGTTTTTT. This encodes CASSSSGLAIGELFF. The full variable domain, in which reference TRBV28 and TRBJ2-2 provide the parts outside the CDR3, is DVKVTQSSRYLVKRTGEKVFLECVQDMDHENMFWYRQDPGLGLRLIYFSYDVKMKEKGDIPEGYSVSREKKERFSLILESASTNQTSMYLCASSSSGLAIGELFFGEGSRLTVL.

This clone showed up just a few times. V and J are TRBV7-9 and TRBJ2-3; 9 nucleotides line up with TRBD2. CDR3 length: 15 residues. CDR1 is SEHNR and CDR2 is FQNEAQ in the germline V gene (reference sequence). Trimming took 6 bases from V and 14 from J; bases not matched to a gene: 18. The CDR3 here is CASRPSGGLAGRVYF. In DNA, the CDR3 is TGTGCCAGCAGGCCCAGCGGTGGCCTAGCGGGGCGTGTGTATTTT.

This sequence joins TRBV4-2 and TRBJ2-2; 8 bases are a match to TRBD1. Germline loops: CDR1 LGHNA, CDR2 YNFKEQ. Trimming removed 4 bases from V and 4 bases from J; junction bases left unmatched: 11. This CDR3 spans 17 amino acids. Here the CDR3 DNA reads TGTGCCAGCAGCCTAGAAGTGGCAGGGGGCTCCACCGGGGAGCTGTTTTTT. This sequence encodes CASSLEVAGGSTGELFF.

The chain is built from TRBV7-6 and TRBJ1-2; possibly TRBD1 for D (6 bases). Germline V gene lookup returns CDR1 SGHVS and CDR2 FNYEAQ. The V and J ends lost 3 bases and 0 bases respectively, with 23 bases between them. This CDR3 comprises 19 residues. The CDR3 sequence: CASSFSVGSRDNPNYGYTF. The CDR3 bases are TGTGCCAGCAGCTTCAGTGTCGGGAGCAGGGACAACCCTAACTATGGCTACACCTTC.

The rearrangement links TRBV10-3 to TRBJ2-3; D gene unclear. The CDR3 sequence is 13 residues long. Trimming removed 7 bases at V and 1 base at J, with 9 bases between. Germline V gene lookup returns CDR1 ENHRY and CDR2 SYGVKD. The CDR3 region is CAIKPGRTDTQYF. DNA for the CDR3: TGTGCCATCAAGCCGGGCCGCACAGATACGCAGTATTTT.

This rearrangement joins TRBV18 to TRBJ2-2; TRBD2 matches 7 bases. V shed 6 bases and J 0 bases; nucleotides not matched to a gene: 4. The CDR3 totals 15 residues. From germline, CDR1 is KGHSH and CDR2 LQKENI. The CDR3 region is CASSPRETNTGELFF. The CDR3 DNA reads TGTGCCAGCTCGCCGCGGGAGACGAACACCGGGGAGCTGTTTTTT.

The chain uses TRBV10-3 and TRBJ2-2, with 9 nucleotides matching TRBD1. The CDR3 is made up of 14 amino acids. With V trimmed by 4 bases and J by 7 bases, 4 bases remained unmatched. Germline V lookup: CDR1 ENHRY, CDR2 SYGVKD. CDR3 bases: TGTGCCATCAGTGGGGACAGGGCTATCGGGGAGCTGTTTTTT. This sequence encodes CAISGDRAIGELFF.

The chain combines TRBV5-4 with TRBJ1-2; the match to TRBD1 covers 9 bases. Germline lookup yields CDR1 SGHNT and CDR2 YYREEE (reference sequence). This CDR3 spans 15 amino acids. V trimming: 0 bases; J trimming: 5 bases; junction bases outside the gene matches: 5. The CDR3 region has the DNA TGTGCCAGCAGCTTGGGCGGGACAGGGAAATATGGCTACACCTTC. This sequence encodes CASSLGGTGKYGYTF.

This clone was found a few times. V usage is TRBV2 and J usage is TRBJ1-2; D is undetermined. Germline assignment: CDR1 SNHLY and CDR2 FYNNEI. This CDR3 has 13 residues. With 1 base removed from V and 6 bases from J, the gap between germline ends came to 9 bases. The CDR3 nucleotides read TGTGCCAGCAGTGAAGTCTGGACCCATGGCTACACCTTC. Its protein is CASSEVWTHGYTF.

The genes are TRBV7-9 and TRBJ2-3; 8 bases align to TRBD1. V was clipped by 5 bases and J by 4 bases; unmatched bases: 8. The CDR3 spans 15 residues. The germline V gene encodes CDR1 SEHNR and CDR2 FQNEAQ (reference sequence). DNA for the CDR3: TGTGCCAGCAGCATCGACAGGGGTAGGGCAGATACGCAGTATTTT. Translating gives CASSIDRGRADTQYF.

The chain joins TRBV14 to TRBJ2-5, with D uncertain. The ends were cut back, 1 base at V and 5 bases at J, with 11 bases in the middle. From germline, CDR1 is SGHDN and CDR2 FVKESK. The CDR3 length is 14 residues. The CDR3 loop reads CASSQVPIEETQYF. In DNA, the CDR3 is TGTGCCAGCAGCCAAGTCCCCATCGAGGAGACCCAGTACTTC.

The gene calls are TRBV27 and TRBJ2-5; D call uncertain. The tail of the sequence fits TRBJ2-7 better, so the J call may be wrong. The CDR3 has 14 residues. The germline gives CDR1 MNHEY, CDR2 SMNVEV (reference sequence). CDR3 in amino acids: CASRGYTSSYEQYF. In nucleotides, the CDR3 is TGTGCCAGCAGGGGTTACACGAGCTCCTACGAGCAGTACTTC.

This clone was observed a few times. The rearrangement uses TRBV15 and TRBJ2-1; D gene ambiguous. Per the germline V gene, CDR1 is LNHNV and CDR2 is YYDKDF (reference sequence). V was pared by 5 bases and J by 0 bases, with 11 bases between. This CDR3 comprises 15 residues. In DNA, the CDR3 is TGTGCCACCAGCGGGATTAGGAGCTCCTACAATGAGCAGTTCTTC. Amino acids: CATSGIRSSYNEQFF.

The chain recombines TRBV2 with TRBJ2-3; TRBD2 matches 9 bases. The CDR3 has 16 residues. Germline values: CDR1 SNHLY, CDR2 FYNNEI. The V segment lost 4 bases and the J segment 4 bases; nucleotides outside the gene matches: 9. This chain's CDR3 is CASSVRSGSVADTQYF. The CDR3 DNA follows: TGTGCCAGCAGTGTCCGTAGCGGGAGTGTAGCAGATACGCAGTATTTT.

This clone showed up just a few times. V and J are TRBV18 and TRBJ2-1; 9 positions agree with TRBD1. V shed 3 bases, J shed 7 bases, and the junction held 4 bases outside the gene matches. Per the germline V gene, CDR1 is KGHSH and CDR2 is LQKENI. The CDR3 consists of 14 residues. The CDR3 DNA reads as TGTGCCAGCTCACCCTGGACAGGGGAAAATGAGCAGTTCTTC. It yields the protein CASSPWTGENEQFF.

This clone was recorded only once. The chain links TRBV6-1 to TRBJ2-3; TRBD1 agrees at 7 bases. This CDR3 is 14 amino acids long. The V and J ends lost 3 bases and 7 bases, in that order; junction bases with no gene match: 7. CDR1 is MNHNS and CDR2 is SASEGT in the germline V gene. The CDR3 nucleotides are TGTGCCAGCAGTGAGAGGGACAGATCTAATACGCAGTATTTT. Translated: CASSERDRSNTQYF.